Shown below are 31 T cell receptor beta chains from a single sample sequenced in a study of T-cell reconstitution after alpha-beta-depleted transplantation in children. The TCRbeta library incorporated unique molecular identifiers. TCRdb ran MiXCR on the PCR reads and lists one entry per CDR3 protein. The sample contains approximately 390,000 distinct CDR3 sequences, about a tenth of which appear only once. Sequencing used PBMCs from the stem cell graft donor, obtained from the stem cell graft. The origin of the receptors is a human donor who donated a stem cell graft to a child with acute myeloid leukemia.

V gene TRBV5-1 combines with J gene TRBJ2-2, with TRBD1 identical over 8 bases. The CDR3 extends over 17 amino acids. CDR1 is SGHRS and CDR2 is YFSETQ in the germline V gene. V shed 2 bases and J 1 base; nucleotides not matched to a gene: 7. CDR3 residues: CASSFQGALRNTGELFF. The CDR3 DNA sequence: TGCGCCAGCAGCTTCCAGGGGGCACTAAGGAACACCGGGGAGCTGTTTTTT.

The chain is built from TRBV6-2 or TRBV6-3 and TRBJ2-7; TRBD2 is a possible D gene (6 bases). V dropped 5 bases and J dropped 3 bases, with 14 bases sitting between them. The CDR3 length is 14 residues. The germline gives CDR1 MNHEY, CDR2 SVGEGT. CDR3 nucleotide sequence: TGTGCCAGCAGTCAGTCCGGGGGAATCTACGAGCAGTACTTC. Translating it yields CASSQSGGIYEQYF.

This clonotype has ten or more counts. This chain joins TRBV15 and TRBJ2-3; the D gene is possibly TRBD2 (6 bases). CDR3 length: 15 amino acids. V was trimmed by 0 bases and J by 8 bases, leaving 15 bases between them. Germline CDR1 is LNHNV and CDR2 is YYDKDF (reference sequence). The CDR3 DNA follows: TGTGCCACCAGCAGAGACGGGAGATGGGCTGGTACGCAGTATTTT. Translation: CATSRDGRWAGTQYF.

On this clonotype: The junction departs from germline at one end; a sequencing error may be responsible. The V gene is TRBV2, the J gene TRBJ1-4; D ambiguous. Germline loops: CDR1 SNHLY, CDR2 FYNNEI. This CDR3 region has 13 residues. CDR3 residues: CASKEGENEKLLF. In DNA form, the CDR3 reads TGTGCCAGTAAGGAAGGAGAGAATGAAAAACTGTTATTT.

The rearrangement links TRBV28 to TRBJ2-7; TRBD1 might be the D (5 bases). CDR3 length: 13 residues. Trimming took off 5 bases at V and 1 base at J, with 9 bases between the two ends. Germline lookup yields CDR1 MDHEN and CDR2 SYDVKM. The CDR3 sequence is CASSGHLSYEQYF. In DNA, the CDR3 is TGTGCCAGCAGTGGACACCTATCCTACGAGCAGTACTTC.

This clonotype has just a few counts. Written as DNA, the CDR3 is TGTGCCAGCAGCTGGGACAGCCGAGGGACTGAAGCTTTCTTT. This encodes CASSWDSRGTEAFF. The chain uses TRBV5-6 and TRBJ1-1; 7 bases fit TRBD1. This CDR3 is built from 14 residues. V lost 3 bases, J lost 5 bases, and 7 bases stayed unmatched. Germline loops: CDR1 SGHDT, CDR2 YYEEEE.

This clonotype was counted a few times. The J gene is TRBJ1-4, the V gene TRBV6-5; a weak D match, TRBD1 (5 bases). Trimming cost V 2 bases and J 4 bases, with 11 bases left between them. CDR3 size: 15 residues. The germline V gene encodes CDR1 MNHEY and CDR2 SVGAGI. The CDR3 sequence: CASSYIPTDNEKLFF. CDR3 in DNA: TGTGCCAGCAGTTACATTCCGACAGATAATGAAAAACTGTTTTTT.

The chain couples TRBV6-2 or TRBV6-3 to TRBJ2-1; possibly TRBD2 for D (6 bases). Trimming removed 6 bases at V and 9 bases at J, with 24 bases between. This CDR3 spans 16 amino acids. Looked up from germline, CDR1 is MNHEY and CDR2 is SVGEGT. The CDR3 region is CASRLPGTFLDGEQFF. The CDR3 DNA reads TGTGCCAGCAGACTTCCCGGGACTTTCCTCGACGGTGAGCAGTTCTTC.

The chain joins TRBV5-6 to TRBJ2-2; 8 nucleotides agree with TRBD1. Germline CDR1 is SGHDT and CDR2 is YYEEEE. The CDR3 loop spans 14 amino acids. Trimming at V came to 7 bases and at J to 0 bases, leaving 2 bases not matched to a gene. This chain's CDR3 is CASRTGTNTGELFF. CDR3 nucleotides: TGTGCCAGCCGGACAGGGACGAACACCGGGGAGCTGTTTTTT.

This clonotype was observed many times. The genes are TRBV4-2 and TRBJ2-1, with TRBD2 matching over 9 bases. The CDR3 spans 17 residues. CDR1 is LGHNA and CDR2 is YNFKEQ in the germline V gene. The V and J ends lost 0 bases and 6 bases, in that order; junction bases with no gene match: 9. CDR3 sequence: CASSQEGAGGFANEQFF. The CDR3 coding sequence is TGTGCCAGCAGCCAAGAGGGTGCGGGAGGGTTTGCCAATGAGCAGTTCTTC.

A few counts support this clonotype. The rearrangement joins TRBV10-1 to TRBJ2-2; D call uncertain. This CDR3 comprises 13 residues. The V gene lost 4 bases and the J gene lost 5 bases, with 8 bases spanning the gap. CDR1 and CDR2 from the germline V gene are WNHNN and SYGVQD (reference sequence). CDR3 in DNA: TGCGCCAGCAGTGCCACGGAGACCGGGGAGCTGTTTTTT. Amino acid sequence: CASSATETGELFF.

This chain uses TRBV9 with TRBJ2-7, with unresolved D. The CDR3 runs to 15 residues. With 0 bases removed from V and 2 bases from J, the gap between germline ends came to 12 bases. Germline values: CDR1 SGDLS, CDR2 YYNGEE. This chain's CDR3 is CASSVGGSPTYEQYF. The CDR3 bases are TGTGCCAGCAGCGTAGGCGGCTCGCCAACCTACGAGCAGTACTTC.

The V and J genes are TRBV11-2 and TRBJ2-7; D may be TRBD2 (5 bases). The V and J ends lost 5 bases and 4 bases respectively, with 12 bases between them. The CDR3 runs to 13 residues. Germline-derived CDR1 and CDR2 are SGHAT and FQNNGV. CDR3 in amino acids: CASSVRLLYEQYF. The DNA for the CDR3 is TGTGCCAGCAGCGTTAGACTACTATACGAGCAGTACTTC.

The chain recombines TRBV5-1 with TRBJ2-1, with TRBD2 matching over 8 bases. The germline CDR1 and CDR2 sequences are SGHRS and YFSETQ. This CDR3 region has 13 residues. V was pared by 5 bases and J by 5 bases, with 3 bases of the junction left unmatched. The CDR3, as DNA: TGCGCCAGCAGGGTTAGCGGGGACAATGAGCAGTTCTTC. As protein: CASRVSGDNEQFF.

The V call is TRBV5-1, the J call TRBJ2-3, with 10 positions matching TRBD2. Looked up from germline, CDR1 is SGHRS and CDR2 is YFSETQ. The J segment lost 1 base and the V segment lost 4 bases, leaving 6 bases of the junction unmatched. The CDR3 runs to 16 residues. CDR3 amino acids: CASSKSSGGRTDTQYF. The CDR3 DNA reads TGCGCCAGCAGCAAAAGTAGCGGGGGGCGCACAGATACGCAGTATTTT.

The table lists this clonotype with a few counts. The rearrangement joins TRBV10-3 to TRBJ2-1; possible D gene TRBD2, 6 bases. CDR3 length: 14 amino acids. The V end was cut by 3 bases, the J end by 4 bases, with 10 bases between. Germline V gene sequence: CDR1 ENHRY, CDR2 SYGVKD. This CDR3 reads CAISEVADYNEQFF. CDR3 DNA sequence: TGTGCCATCAGTGAAGTAGCGGATTACAATGAGCAGTTCTTC.

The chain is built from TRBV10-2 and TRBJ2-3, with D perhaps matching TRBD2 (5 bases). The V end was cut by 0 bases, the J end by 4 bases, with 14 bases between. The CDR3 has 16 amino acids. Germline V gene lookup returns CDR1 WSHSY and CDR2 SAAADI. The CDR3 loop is CASSESIRGRADTQYF. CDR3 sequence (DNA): TGCGCCAGCAGTGAGTCGATCCGGGGTCGAGCAGATACGCAGTATTTT.

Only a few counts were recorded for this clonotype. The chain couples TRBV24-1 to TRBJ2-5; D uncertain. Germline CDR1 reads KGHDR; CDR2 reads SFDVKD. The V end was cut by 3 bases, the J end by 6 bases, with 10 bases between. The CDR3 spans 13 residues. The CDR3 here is CATSDPLTQTQYF. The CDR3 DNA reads TGTGCCACCAGTGATCCCCTTACCCAGACCCAGTACTTC.

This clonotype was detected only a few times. The CDR3 loop is CSDHRGRETQYF. For the CDR3, the DNA is TGCAGCGATCACAGGGGGCGCGAGACCCAGTACTTC. The chain combines TRBV29-1 with TRBJ2-5, with 9 bases aligning to TRBD1. In germline, CDR1 is SQVTM, CDR2 ANQGSEA. The CDR3 spans 12 residues. The V gene end was trimmed by 7 bases and the J gene end by 5 bases; junction bases not matched to a gene: 5.

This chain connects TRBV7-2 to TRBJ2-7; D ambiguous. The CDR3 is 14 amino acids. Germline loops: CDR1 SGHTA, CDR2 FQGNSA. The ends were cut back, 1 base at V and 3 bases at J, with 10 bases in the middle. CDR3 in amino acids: CASSLGAVLYEQYF. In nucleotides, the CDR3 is TGTGCCAGCAGCTTAGGTGCGGTTCTCTACGAGCAGTACTTC.

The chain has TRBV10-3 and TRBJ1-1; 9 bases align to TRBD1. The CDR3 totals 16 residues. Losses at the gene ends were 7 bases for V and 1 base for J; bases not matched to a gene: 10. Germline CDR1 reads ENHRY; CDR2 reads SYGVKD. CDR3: CAITRQGGIGNTEAFF. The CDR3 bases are TGTGCCATCACACGACAGGGGGGGATCGGGAACACTGAAGCTTTCTTT.

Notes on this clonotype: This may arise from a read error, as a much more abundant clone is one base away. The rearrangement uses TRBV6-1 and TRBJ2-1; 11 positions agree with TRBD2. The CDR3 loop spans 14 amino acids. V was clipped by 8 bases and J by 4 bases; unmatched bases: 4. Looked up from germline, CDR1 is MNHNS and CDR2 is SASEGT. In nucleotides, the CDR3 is TGTGCCAGCGCGGGACTAGCGGCGTACAATGAGCAGTTCTTC. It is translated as CASAGLAAYNEQFF.

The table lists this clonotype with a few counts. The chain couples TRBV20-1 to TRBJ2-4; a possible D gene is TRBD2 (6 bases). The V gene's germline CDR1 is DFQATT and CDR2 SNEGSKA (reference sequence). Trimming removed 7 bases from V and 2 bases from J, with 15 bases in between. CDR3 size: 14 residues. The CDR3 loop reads CSVRIGGPKNIQYF. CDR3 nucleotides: TGCAGTGTTCGCATCGGGGGACCCAAAAACATTCAGTACTTC.

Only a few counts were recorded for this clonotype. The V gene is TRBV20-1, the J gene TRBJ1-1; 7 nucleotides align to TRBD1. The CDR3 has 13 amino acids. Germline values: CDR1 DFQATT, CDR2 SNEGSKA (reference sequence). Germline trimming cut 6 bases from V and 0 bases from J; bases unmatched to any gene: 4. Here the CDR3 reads CSATGDMNTEAFF. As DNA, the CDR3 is TGCAGTGCCACAGGGGATATGAACACTGAAGCTTTCTTT.

The CDR3 loop is CASSLATGGARLETQYF. The CDR3 DNA reads TGCGCCAGCAGCTTGGCCACCGGAGGGGCCCGGTTGGAGACCCAGTACTTC. The rearrangement links TRBV5-1 to TRBJ2-5, with D possibly matching TRBD2 (6 bases). CDR3 length equals 17 residues. In germline, CDR1 is SGHRS, CDR2 YFSETQ. Trimming removed 0 bases at V and 5 bases at J, with 20 bases between.

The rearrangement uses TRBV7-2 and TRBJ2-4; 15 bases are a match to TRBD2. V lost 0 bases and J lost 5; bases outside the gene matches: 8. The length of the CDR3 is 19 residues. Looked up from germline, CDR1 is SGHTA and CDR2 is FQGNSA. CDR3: CASSLATWTSGGAQNIQYF. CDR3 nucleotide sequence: TGTGCCAGCAGCTTAGCTACCTGGACTAGCGGGGGGGCCCAAAACATTCAGTACTTC.

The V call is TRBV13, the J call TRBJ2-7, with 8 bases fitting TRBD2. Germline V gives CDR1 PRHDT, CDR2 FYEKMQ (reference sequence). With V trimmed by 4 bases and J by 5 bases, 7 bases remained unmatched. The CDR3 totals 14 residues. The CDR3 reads CASSYASGSDEQYF. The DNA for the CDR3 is TGTGCCAGCAGCTACGCCAGCGGGAGTGACGAGCAGTACTTC.

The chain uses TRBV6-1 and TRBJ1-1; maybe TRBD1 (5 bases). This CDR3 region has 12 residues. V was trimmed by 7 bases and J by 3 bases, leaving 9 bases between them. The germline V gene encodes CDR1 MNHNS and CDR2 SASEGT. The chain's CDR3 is CASNRQYTEAFF. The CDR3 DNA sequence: TGTGCCAGCAATAGACAGTACACTGAAGCTTTCTTT.

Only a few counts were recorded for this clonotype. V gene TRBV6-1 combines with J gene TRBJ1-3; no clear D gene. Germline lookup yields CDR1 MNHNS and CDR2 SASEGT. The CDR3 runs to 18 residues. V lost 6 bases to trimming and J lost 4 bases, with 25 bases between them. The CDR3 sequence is CASSGPSGQIIAGNTIYF. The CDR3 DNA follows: TGTGCCAGCAGCGGCCCGTCCGGGCAGATTATTGCCGGAAACACCATATATTTT.

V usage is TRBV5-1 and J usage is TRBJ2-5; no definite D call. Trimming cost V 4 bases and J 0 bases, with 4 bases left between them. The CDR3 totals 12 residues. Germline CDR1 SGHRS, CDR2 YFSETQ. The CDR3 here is CASSGYQETQYF. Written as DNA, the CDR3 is TGCGCCAGCAGCGGCTACCAAGAGACCCAGTACTTC.

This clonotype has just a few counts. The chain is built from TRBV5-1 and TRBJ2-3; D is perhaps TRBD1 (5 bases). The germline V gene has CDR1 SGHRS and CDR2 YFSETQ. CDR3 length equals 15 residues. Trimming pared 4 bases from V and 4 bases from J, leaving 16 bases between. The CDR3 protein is CASSTYSTGPDTQYF. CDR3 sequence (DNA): TGCGCCAGCAGCACCTATTCCACAGGTCCAGATACGCAGTATTTT.